Sequencing of this T cell receptor beta chain was carried out in a study of shared clonotypes between healthy human individuals (dated by TCRdb to about 2020). For the study in its entirety: A few men and two women, aged 18 to 49 years, made up the cohort. Per donor, three plates each were used for CD4 naive and CD4 memory, two for CD8 naive, and one for CD8 memory. The study deeply sequenced blood TCR repertoires of five healthy adults to estimate repertoire size and the extent of clonotype sharing between individuals. Between about 0.85 and 10 billion PBMCs per donor were obtained by leukapheresis. Libraries were prepared and TCR repertoires were sequenced by different laboratories using diverse techniques, in order to increase sequencing depth and limit assay-specific biases. General conclusions and limits of the study: Rarefaction of sorted-subset datasets indicated incomplete sequencing despite the large sequencing depth. Because the study included a small number of donors, the genetic and exposure-history diversity represented was limited. Compared with non-shared clonotypes, the clonotypes found in all four sorted-subset donors had higher generation probabilities. Naive subsets generally had larger estimated clonotype richness than memory subsets did. Sampling was restricted to blood, and TCR repertoires in tissues likely differ from the TCR repertoires found in blood. Pairwise subsampling indicated that sequencing depth was expected to affect the degree of clonotype sharing among donors. About 4.5% of naive CD4, 3.5% of naive CD8, 2.3% of memory CD4, and 0.4% of memory CD8 clonotypes were shared across several donors.

Counted from cysteine to phenylalanine, this CDR3 has 14 amino acids. Just CDR3 DNA is preserved here, 42 bases in frame from base 1. V is pruned by 6 bases and J by 4 bases, leaving 4 bases of the junction without a gene match. Reading the germline V gene (reference sequence) gives CDR1 LNHDA and CDR2 SQIVND. Using the deep immunoSEQ assay, TCR CDR3 regions were amplified from genomic DNA by multiplex PCR. Extracted genomic DNA from each cell subset was spread evenly across all wells of several immunoSEQ 96-well plates, with each plate serving as a replicate. Each replicate PCR for sorted subsets received about 200 ng genomic DNA, equal to tens of thousands of T cell genomes. Purified libraries were quantified with a Qubit 3.0 fluorometer, sized on a Bioanalyzer 2100, and re-quantified with the KAPA Library Quantification kit. Every immunoSEQ 96-well plate was sequenced on a dedicated single-read 150-cycle Illumina NextSeq 550 flow cell. Turning to the authors' computational methods: Because only junctional sequences without quality scores were contained in the immunoSEQ output, filtering matching that applied to full-length reads could not be performed. To assign V/J genes and CDR3, sequences were annotated against IMGT germline references using PyIR, a Python wrapper for IgBLAST v1.9. Reads with weak V/J assignments (E-value above 1e-6), missing CDR3, stop codons, out-of-frame junctions, or ambiguous translated residues were removed. A V3J clonotype was defined by an identical inferred V gene, J gene, and CDR3 amino acid sequence. The percentage overlap between two repertoires was calculated by dividing the number of shared unique clonotypes by the size of the smaller repertoire. RTK rarefaction, the Chao1 estimator, and Recon v2.1 estimates of unobserved clonotypes were used to assess repertoire richness. Generation probabilities were computed with OLGA for all TCRbeta clonotypes obtained by the gDNA method from a handful of donors. In its TCRdb copy, this immuneACCESS table keeps in-frame sequences only and misses some clones. Where compared with another copy, unresolved V genes explain less than half of these, and the others have no known cause. V and J calls and clone size come straight from that table; D and trimming were deduced from the DNA. This sample comprises over 2 million clones, around 90% of them detected only once. Around 0.38% of the sample is in the top ten clones.

A note on this clone: Its binding antigen is unknown. No base quality values were provided; no much bigger clone lies one nucleotide off.

The donors were healthy, HIV-negative adults who had no recently reported acute infections or vaccinations. Every donor was a Caucasian adult living in Nashville, Tennessee, USA. CD4+ T cells were enriched through magnetic negative selection, after which naive cells were positively selected on CD45RA and the remaining negative fraction served as the memory subset. Blood was collected by leukapheresis, and PBMCs were isolated by Ficoll-Histopaque density gradient centrifugation and then cryopreserved in liquid nitrogen vapor phase. Analytical flow cytometry was used to check the purity and quantity of every magnetically sorted T cell population. From each sorted fraction, genomic DNA was isolated and quantified by UV absorbance on a Nanodrop 2000c.

Specimen: naive CD4+ T cells from PBMCs. According to the study, the label for this sample's cell subset or site signals: CD45RA+ positively selected. Recombination joined TRBV19 with TRBJ2-5; 11 central bases correspond to TRBD2. This clonotype was sampled from a man younger than 35 in good health. Some clones in this sample may be carry-over from other donors' samples. The sequenced DNA: TGTGCCAGTAGCCCAGGGACTAGCGGAGAGACCCAGTACTTC. This sequence encodes CASSPGTSGETQYF.